These 2 T cell receptor beta chains came from one sample sequenced in a study of T cell responses to AZD1222 COVID-19 vaccine. The table came from immunoSEQ multiplex PCR; TCRdb's copy has only in-frame clones and leaves some out. Of more than 150,000 clones in the sample, 90% to 95% were seen once. The sample consisted of peripheral blood, taken on day 0 of AZD1222 vaccination. The receptors here all came from an adult in good health.

Concerning this clone: This CDR3 is also generated by other DNA sequences in the sample. The CDR3 DNA reads TGTGCCAGCAGCGTAGTTGGACAGGGGACAGATACGCAGTATTTT. This translates into CASSVVGQGTDTQYF. The genes are TRBV9 and TRBJ2-3; 9 bases are a match to TRBD1. The CDR3 spans 15 residues. V shed 0 bases, J shed 3 bases, and the junction held 2 bases outside the gene matches. CDR1 is SGDLS, CDR2 YYNGEE, per germline.

The rearrangement links TRBV30 to TRBJ1-5; possible D gene TRBD1, 5 bases. The CDR3 is made up of 15 amino acids. CDR1 is GTSNPN and CDR2 is SVGIG in the germline V gene (reference sequence). V was cut by 3 bases and J by 7 bases, with 19 bases left in between. CDR3 sequence reads: CAWRTTGGIGQPQHF. CDR3 DNA: TGTGCCTGGAGGACCACGGGGGGGATAGGACAGCCCCAGCATTTT. Full variable domain (remainder filled in from reference TRBV30 and TRBJ1-5): SQTIHQWPATLVQPVGSPLSLECTVEGTSNPNLYWYRQAAGRGLQLLFYSVGIGQISSEVPQNLSASRPQDRQFILSSKKLLLSDSGFYLCAWRTTGGIGQPQHFGDGTRLSIL.